Presented here are 19 T cell receptor beta chains from one specimen sequenced in a study of tumour-infiltrating T cells in Burkitt lymphoma. Method: immunoSEQ multiplex PCR; TCRdb's copy keeps in-frame clones and lacks some. Of around 46,000 clones in the sample, around 30% are singletons; the top ten hold around 3%. Material for sequencing was tumor tissue. The receptors were sampled from a human donor with Burkitt lymphoma.

The gene calls are TRBV30 and TRBJ1-6, with D perhaps TRBD1 (5 bases). The CDR3 spans 15 residues. The ends were cut back, 2 bases at V and 0 bases at J, with 8 bases in the middle. Germline V gene sequence: CDR1 GTSNPN, CDR2 SVGIG (reference sequence). This chain's CDR3 is CAWSRDLSYNSPLHF. The CDR3 DNA reads as TGTGCCTGGAGTCGGGACCTCTCCTATAATTCACCCCTCCACTTT.

This clone was counted between two and nine times. This chain connects TRBV27 to TRBJ1-5; 8 positions agree with TRBD1. Germline CDR1 and CDR2: MNHEY and SMNVEV (reference sequence). This CDR3 spans 14 amino acids. The ends lost 6 bases at V and 6 bases at J; junction bases unmatched: 7. This CDR3 reads CASSAQGAGQPQHF. The CDR3, as DNA: TGTGCCAGCAGCGCTCAGGGGGCAGGTCAGCCCCAGCATTTT.

This clone occurred a few times. This chain connects TRBV2 to TRBJ1-6; D is unresolved. Germline CDR1 reads SNHLY; CDR2 reads FYNNEI. The ends were cut back, 6 bases at V and 10 bases at J, with 7 bases in the middle. This CDR3 is built from 11 residues. CDR3 nucleotide sequence: TGTGCCAGCAGGGAGAGGTCACCCCTCCACTTT. It specifies CASRERSPLHF.

A few counts support this clone. Here the CDR3 reads CASSSSSTTYEQYF. For the CDR3, the DNA is TGTGCCAGCAGTTCCTCTTCTACTACCTACGAGCAGTACTTC. This chain uses TRBV13 with TRBJ2-7; no reliable D call. CDR1 and CDR2 (germline): PRHDT, FYEKMQ (reference sequence). V dropped 6 bases and J dropped 2 bases, with 14 bases sitting between them. The CDR3 length is 14 residues. Variable domain in full (rest from reference TRBV13 and TRBJ2-7): AAGVIQSPRHLIKEKRETATLKCYPIPRHDTVYWYQQGPGQDPQFLISFYEKMQSDKGSIPDRFSAQQFSDYHSELNMSSLELGDSALYFCASSSSSTTYEQYFGPGTRLTVT.

This clone has a handful of counts. The V gene is TRBV5-1, the J gene TRBJ2-5; D is possibly TRBD2 (7 bases). The length of the CDR3 is 15 residues. Germline V CDR1 and CDR2: SGHRS, YFSETQ. V lost 4 bases and J lost 0, with 13 bases in between. Here the CDR3 reads CASSITGRDQETQYF. The DNA for the CDR3 is TGCGCCAGCAGCATAACAGGGAGGGACCAAGAGACCCAGTACTTC.

This clone was counted a few times. V gene TRBV10-3 combines with J gene TRBJ1-1, with D tentatively TRBD1 (5 bases). The V end lost 0 bases, the J end lost 10 bases, and 15 bases lay between the germline ends. This CDR3 has 14 amino acids. The germline V gene encodes CDR1 ENHRY and CDR2 SYGVKD. DNA of the CDR3: TGTGCCATCAGTGAGTCTCCCTTGGGGGGAGGAGCTTTCTTT. It yields the protein CAISESPLGGGAFF.

The gene calls are TRBV11-2 and TRBJ1-2; D is undetermined. V was cut by 5 bases and J by 8 bases, with 12 bases left in between. The CDR3 is 12 amino acids. Germline CDR1 and CDR2: SGHAT and FQNNGV. Here the CDR3 reads CASSPLGGGYTF. For the CDR3, the DNA is TGTGCCAGCAGCCCCTTGGGAGGGGGCTACACCTTC.

This chain uses TRBV6-5 with TRBJ1-6, with no clear D. The V gene lost 2 bases and the J gene lost 8 bases, with 7 bases spanning the gap. The CDR3 loop spans 13 amino acids. Germline CDR1 is MNHEY and CDR2 is SVGAGI. CDR3 sequence: CASSYVADSPLHF. The CDR3 nucleotides are TGTGCCAGCAGTTACGTTGCAGATTCACCCCTCCACTTT.

In its sample, this clone was seen a few times. This chain links TRBV2 with TRBJ2-2, with D maybe TRBD2 (6 bases). The ends were cut back, 7 bases at V and 4 bases at J, with 13 bases in the middle. Germline V lookup: CDR1 SNHLY, CDR2 FYNNEI. CDR3 length: 14 amino acids. CDR3 nucleotide sequence: TGTGCCAGCACCTCGGGGGATTTCACCGGGGAGCTGTTTTTT. Translated, it gives CASTSGDFTGELFF.

The chain carries TRBV4-3 and TRBJ1-3, with D uncertain. The germline gives CDR1 LGHNA, CDR2 YSLEER. The V gene lost 0 bases and the J gene lost 8 bases, with 8 bases spanning the gap. CDR3 length: 13 amino acids. The CDR3 reads CASSQEGGYTIYF. CDR3 in DNA: TGCGCCAGCAGCCAAGAGGGCGGTTACACCATATATTTT.

The chain recombines TRBV29-1 with TRBJ2-5, with D unclear. From germline, CDR1 is SQVTM and CDR2 ANQGSEA. Trimming left V 6 bases short and J 5 bases short, with 10 bases between. CDR3 length: 11 residues. The CDR3 bases are TGCAGCGTCCGAATTGGGGAGACCCAGTACTTC. This codes for CSVRIGETQYF.

The V call is TRBV19, the J call TRBJ1-5; D unresolved. The CDR3 length is 15 residues. The germline V gene encodes CDR1 LNHDA and CDR2 SQIVND (reference sequence). V was cut by 5 bases and J by 0 bases, with 11 bases left in between. CDR3 coding DNA: TGTGCCAGTAGTCCCCTGGAATATAGCAATCAGCCCCAGCATTTT. This encodes CASSPLEYSNQPQHF.

The chain combines TRBV29-1 with TRBJ2-3; 8 bases map to TRBD2. J was trimmed by 5 bases and V by 1 base; bases with no gene match: 5. The CDR3 length is 14 residues. Per the germline V gene, CDR1 is SQVTM and CDR2 is ANQGSEA. Here the CDR3 DNA reads TGCAGCGTTGAAGGAGCTAGCGGGTTAGATACGCAGTATTTT. Its protein is CSVEGASGLDTQYF.

This clone appeared a few times. As DNA, the CDR3 is TGTGCCAGCAGTTTCGCCAGGGGGCGAGTCTACGAGCAGTACTTC. This translates into CASSFARGRVYEQYF. V usage is TRBV27 and J usage is TRBJ2-7, with 8 bases identical to TRBD1. Germline V lookup: CDR1 MNHEY, CDR2 SMNVEV (reference sequence). The trim removed 3 bases at V and 3 bases at J, leaving 7 bases unmatched. The CDR3 has 15 residues.

V and J are TRBV7-9 and TRBJ1-4; D not resolved. V dropped 1 base and J dropped 9 bases, with 9 bases sitting between them. Germline V gives CDR1 SEHNR, CDR2 FQNEAQ (reference sequence). The CDR3 has 13 amino acids. The CDR3 DNA follows: TGTGCCAGCAGCTTAGGGTCCTGGAAAAAACTGTTTTTT. This gives the protein CASSLGSWKKLFF.

This clone showed up just a few times. V usage is TRBV7-2 and J usage is TRBJ2-1; TRBD1 might be the D (6 bases). CDR1 is SGHTA and CDR2 is FQGNSA in the germline V gene. This CDR3 spans 16 amino acids. V lost 5 bases and J lost 2, with 16 bases in between. The CDR3 DNA reads TGTGCCAGCAGCGGTACCCGGGACACCCCCTACAATGAGCAGTTCTTC. The encoded protein is CASSGTRDTPYNEQFF.

This clone turned up a few times. The chain couples TRBV4-1 to TRBJ1-1, with TRBD1 identical over 7 bases. The trim removed 3 bases at V and 1 base at J, leaving 2 bases unmatched. This CDR3 has 14 residues. Germline assignment: CDR1 MGHRA and CDR2 YSYEKL. For the CDR3, the DNA is TGCGCCAGCAGCCAGGGACAGAGGAACACTGAAGCTTTCTTT. This translates into CASSQGQRNTEAFF.

This clone was recorded a few times. V gene TRBV6-1 combines with J gene TRBJ1-5; no reliable D call. CDR1 and CDR2 from the germline V gene are MNHNS and SASEGT. Trimming left V 5 bases short and J 10 bases short, with 18 bases between. CDR3 length equals 14 residues. Here the CDR3 DNA reads TGTGCCAGCAGTCCCCCCGGCCCTAATCCACCCCAGCATTTT. The encoded protein is CASSPPGPNPPQHF.

The V and J genes are TRBV19 and TRBJ1-1; perhaps TRBD1 as D (5 bases). This CDR3 has 14 residues. The V end was cut by 9 bases, the J end by 4 bases, with 18 bases between. The germline gives CDR1 LNHDA, CDR2 SQIVND (reference sequence). CDR3 loop: CASRISGPSTEAFF. The CDR3 nucleotides are TGTGCCAGCCGTATTTCGGGACCTTCCACTGAAGCTTTCTTT. Looking up the rest from reference TRBV19 and TRBJ1-1 gives the full variable domain: DGGITQSPKYLFRKEGQNVTLSCEQNLNHDAMYWYRQDPGQGLRLIYYSQIVNDFQKGDIAEGYSVSREKKESFPLTVTSAQKNPTAFYLCASRISGPSTEAFFGQGTRLTVV.